This T cell receptor beta chain comes out of a study of cytomegalovirus exposure and HLA in healthy donors. Study findings and constraints: Reports indicate that TCR beta sequences accurately predicted the HLA-A and HLA-B alleles of most subjects. Cytomegalovirus association was listed for 150 or so TCR beta chains.

There are 15 residues in the CDR3. Germline V lookup: CDR1 SGDLS, CDR2 YYNGEE. Trimming at V came to 2 bases and at J to 6 bases, leaving 6 bases not matched to a gene. Concerning this clone: Its matching antigen is unknown.

PCR used 60 Vbeta primers and 13 Jbeta primers. TCRdb's copy holds only in-frame clones and misses some; the assay was immunoSEQ multiplex PCR. The sample shows hundreds of thousands of clones, roughly 84% of them seen only once. Sequenced sample: PBMCs. This chain uses TRBV9 with TRBJ2-1; TRBD2 agrees at 9 bases. The receptor was isolated from a girl aged 2 to 10 in good health and CMV-seronegative. The CDR3 reads CASSVFSTSGNEQFF. CDR3 coding DNA: TGTGCCAGCAGCGTTTTCTCGACTAGCGGCAATGAGCAGTTCTTC.